The clone carrying this T cell receptor (beta chain) was recorded a few times. Its antigen is not identified. Germline CDR1 is GTSNPN and CDR2 is SVGIG (reference sequence). V lost 2 bases to trimming and J lost 1 base; unmatched junction nucleotides: 7. This CDR3 has 17 residues. This entry comes from a study of cytomegalovirus exposure and HLA in healthy donors. Study background: Earlier findings included more than 95 million unique TCR beta sequences obtained from about 179 million T cells. Clustering assigned about 79% of the approximately 430 genotyped donors to the Caucasian-associated ancestry cluster. Study outcomes and limitations: When a later analysis was performed, an Asian-associated ancestry cluster reportedly had fewer N-insertions than the approximately 600-donor mean. For TCR beta chains, V- and J-gene trimming was later linked to a missense DCLRE1C variant.

Primers for the PCR totalled 60 Vbeta and 13 Jbeta. Libraries were prepared by immunoSEQ multiplex PCR; TCRdb keeps only in-frame clonotypes and omits some of them. This table holds about 130,000 clones, roughly 70% found once. Sequenced input: PBMCs. The origin of this receptor is a man aged 18 to 29 in good health and CMV-seropositive. This chain uses TRBV30 with TRBJ1-5, with 11 bases identical to TRBD1. The CDR3 sequence is CAWSSGTGGESNQPQHF. DNA for the CDR3: TGTGCCTGGAGTTCCGGGACAGGGGGGGAAAGCAATCAGCCCCAGCATTTT.